This T cell receptor beta chain came from a study of blood T cell repertoires in COVID-19. Whole-study context: Both acute and convalescent COVID-19 samples were obtained from the United States, Italy and Spain.

Original analysis: Amplification from reference gene primers served as the basis for estimated nucleated cell counts. The assay was immunoSEQ multiplex PCR, and TCRdb's table has in-frame clones only and misses some. V and J calls and clone size come straight from that table; D and trimming were deduced from the DNA. The table shows roughly 250,000 clones, with more than 75% occurring only once. Germline-derived CDR1 and CDR2 are MNHEY and SVGEGT. V gave up 2 bases and J gave up 3 bases; unmatched junction bases: 9. CDR3 size: 16 residues. The rearrangement links TRBV6-2 or TRBV6-3 to TRBJ2-7; 8 bases align to TRBD2. The origin of this receptor is a man aged 35 to 55 who had recovered from COVID-19. Sequencing was done on a sample of peripheral blood. This CDR3 reads CASSYPPGLVNYEQYF. Written as DNA, the CDR3 is TGTGCCAGCAGTTACCCACCGGGACTAGTGAACTACGAGCAGTACTTC.